These 17 T cell receptor beta chains share one sample of origin, sequenced in a study of cytomegalovirus exposure and HLA in healthy donors. The assay was immunoSEQ multiplex PCR, and TCRdb's table has in-frame clones only and misses some. The data contain about 140,000 clones, 70% to 90% of them singletons. The sequenced material came from PBMCs. These receptors were obtained from a woman between 18 and 29 years old in good health and CMV-seropositive.

V usage is TRBV6-4 and J usage is TRBJ1-6; 8 nucleotides line up with TRBD1. The CDR3 is 14 residues long. Germline V gives CDR1 MRHNA, CDR2 SNTAGT. Losses at the gene ends were 2 bases for V and 6 bases for J; bases not matched to a gene: 0. The CDR3: CASSDQGANSPLHF. The DNA for the CDR3 is TGTGCCAGCAGTGACCAGGGGGCTAATTCACCCCTCCACTTT.

This chain links TRBV7-9 with TRBJ1-1, with a possible D match to TRBD1 (5 bases). CDR3 length: 14 residues. Germline CDR1 SEHNR, CDR2 FQNEAQ (reference sequence). V gave up 2 bases and J gave up 5 bases, with 12 bases separating them. CDR3 protein: CASSLQGSGTEAFF. CDR3 DNA sequence: TGTGCCAGCAGCTTACAGGGTTCTGGGACTGAAGCTTTCTTT. Together with reference TRBV7-9 and TRBJ1-1, the CDR3 gives the full variable domain: DTGVSQNPRHKITKRGQNVTFRCDPISEHNRLYWYRQTLGQGPEFLTYFQNEAQLEKSRLLSDRFSAERPKGSFSTLEIQRTEQGDSAMYLCASSLQGSGTEAFFGQGTRLTVV.

V and J are TRBV28 and TRBJ2-7; D may be TRBD2 (6 bases). Germline-derived CDR1 and CDR2 are MDHEN and SYDVKM. This CDR3 spans 15 amino acids. V was trimmed by 8 bases and J by 4 bases, leaving 21 bases between them. The CDR3 here is CASLPSGATLYEQYF. The CDR3 nucleotides read TGTGCCAGCCTACCCTCGGGAGCTACACTTTACGAGCAGTACTTC.

The chain uses TRBV6-1 and TRBJ1-2; tentative D call: TRBD1 (5 bases). This CDR3 contains 14 residues. V lost 1 base to trimming and J lost 7 bases, with 13 bases between them. Germline CDR1 is MNHNS and CDR2 is SASEGT. CDR3: CASSEGQGGSGYTF. The CDR3 DNA follows: TGTGCCAGCAGTGAAGGGCAGGGAGGCTCTGGCTACACCTTC.

The table lists this clone with a few counts. The chain uses TRBV18 and TRBJ1-2; TRBD1 matches 7 bases. The CDR3 loop spans 14 amino acids. V lost 2 bases to trimming and J lost 1 base; unmatched junction nucleotides: 1. Germline V gives CDR1 KGHSH, CDR2 LQKENI. CDR3 DNA sequence: TGTGCCAGCTCACCAGGGACAGATAACTATGGCTACACCTTC. The encoded protein is CASSPGTDNYGYTF.

CDR3 amino acids: CASSQIRAPGQENTEAFF. For the CDR3, the DNA is TGTGCCAGCAGCCAAATAAGGGCCCCGGGACAGGAGAACACTGAAGCTTTCTTT. The V call is TRBV5-6, the J call TRBJ1-1; 8 bases map to TRBD1. Looked up from germline, CDR1 is SGHDT and CDR2 is YYEEEE. Losses at the gene ends were 4 bases for V and 1 base for J; bases not matched to a gene: 15. CDR3 length equals 18 residues. The full variable domain, in which reference TRBV5-6 and TRBJ1-1 provide the parts outside the CDR3, is DAGVTQSPTHLIKTRGQQVTLRCSPKSGHDTVSWYQQALGQGPQFIFQYYEEEERQRGNFPDRFSGHQFPNYSSELNVNALLLGDSALYLCASSQIRAPGQENTEAFFGQGTRLTVV.

The chain is built from TRBV9 and TRBJ1-6; perhaps TRBD1 as D (6 bases). The CDR3 is 16 residues long. Looked up from germline, CDR1 is SGDLS and CDR2 is YYNGEE. V lost 0 bases and J lost 1, with 8 bases in between. The DNA for the CDR3 is TGTGCCAGCAGCGTAGAAGGGGGTTCCTATAATTCACCCCTCCACTTT. Protein sequence: CASSVEGGSYNSPLHF.

The J gene is TRBJ1-6, the V gene TRBV10-2; tentatively, D is TRBD1 (5 bases). This CDR3 comprises 15 residues. The V gene lost 2 bases and the J gene lost 6 bases, with 11 bases spanning the gap. Germline CDR1 reads WSHSY; CDR2 reads SAAADI. CDR3 coding DNA: TGCGCCAGCAGTGAGAGGGCAGGGTTTAATTCACCCCTCCACTTT. It specifies CASSERAGFNSPLHF.

Details on this clone: Other DNA sequences within the sample encode an identical CDR3. The rearrangement joins TRBV7-2 to TRBJ1-4; 7 nucleotides line up with TRBD1. In germline, CDR1 is SGHTA, CDR2 FQGNSA. J lost 4 bases, V lost 4 bases, and 3 bases had no gene match. CDR3 length: 14 amino acids. CDR3 sequence (DNA): TGTGCCAGCAGCTCTCAGGGGGGTAATGAAAAACTGTTTTTT. Its protein is CASSSQGGNEKLFF.

This rearrangement joins TRBV9 to TRBJ1-6, with 7 bases aligning to TRBD1. With V trimmed by 3 bases and J by 7 bases, 7 bases remained unmatched. The CDR3 extends over 15 amino acids. The germline CDR1 and CDR2 sequences are SGDLS and YYNGEE. In DNA, the CDR3 is TGTGCCAGCAGCGCCCAGGGACAGCTGAATTCACCCCTCCACTTT. Protein: CASSAQGQLNSPLHF.

The chain carries TRBV10-3 and TRBJ1-1; 9 bases are a match to TRBD1. Germline CDR1 is ENHRY and CDR2 is SYGVKD. There are 16 residues in the CDR3. V lost 2 bases and J lost 1; bases outside the gene matches: 5. The CDR3 is CAISEPQGAENTEAFF. The CDR3 bases are TGTGCCATCAGTGAGCCACAGGGGGCCGAGAACACTGAAGCTTTCTTT.

The chain is built from TRBV7-2 and TRBJ2-5; maybe TRBD1 (5 bases). CDR3 length: 16 amino acids. V was shortened by 3 bases and J by 4 bases, with 18 bases between the two germline ends. The V gene's germline CDR1 is SGHTA and CDR2 FQGNSA. The CDR3 sequence is CASSFGPGRGLETQYF. The DNA of the CDR3 is TGTGCCAGCAGCTTTGGTCCGGGTAGGGGTTTAGAGACCCAGTACTTC.

The chain has TRBV5-6 and TRBJ2-1, with TRBD2 matching over 15 bases. CDR3 length equals 16 residues. Germline loops: CDR1 SGHDT, CDR2 YYEEEE. V gave up 4 bases and J gave up 13 bases; unmatched junction bases: 12. The CDR3 loop is CASSQGAGTSGRSQFF. The CDR3 nucleotides read TGTGCCAGCAGCCAGGGGGCCGGGACTAGCGGGAGGAGTCAGTTCTTC.

Comments on this clone: A read error may be the cause here, since a much bigger clone is one base away. The chain employs TRBV27 and TRBJ1-2; 9 bases line up with TRBD1. V lost 6 bases, J lost 2 bases, and 4 bases stayed unmatched. Germline CDR1 is MNHEY and CDR2 is SMNVEV (reference sequence). This CDR3 region has 14 residues. CDR3 amino acids: CASSPGQGNYGYTF. CDR3 DNA: TGTGCCAGCAGCCCGGGACAGGGAAACTATGGCTACACCTTC.

Written as DNA, the CDR3 is TGTGCCAGCAGCCAATACAAGGGACTAGCGGGGTCAGATACGCAGTATTTT. Translating it yields CASSQYKGLAGSDTQYF. J is TRBJ2-3 and V is TRBV14, with 13 bases identical to TRBD2. The CDR3 extends over 17 amino acids. CDR1 and CDR2 from the germline V gene are SGHDN and FVKESK. J lost 4 bases, V lost 2 bases, and 6 bases had no gene match.

This clone was picked up one time. The gene calls are TRBV18 and TRBJ1-4, with D maybe TRBD1 (6 bases). CDR3 size: 16 residues. Germline-derived CDR1 and CDR2 are KGHSH and LQKENI. V was cut by 5 bases and J by 0 bases, with 13 bases left in between. The CDR3 nucleotides are TGTGCCAGCTCAAGCGGACAGCCTGCAACTAATGAAAAACTGTTTTTT. It is translated as CASSSGQPATNEKLFF.

The chain recombines TRBV7-3 with TRBJ2-2; TRBD1 matches 9 bases. Trimming removed 5 bases from V and 5 bases from J; junction bases left unmatched: 9. CDR1 and CDR2 from the germline V gene are SGHTA and FQGTGA. The CDR3 loop spans 16 amino acids. CDR3 loop: CASSLSRDRATGELFF. The CDR3, as DNA: TGTGCCAGCAGCCTCTCCCGGGACAGGGCTACCGGGGAGCTGTTTTTT.